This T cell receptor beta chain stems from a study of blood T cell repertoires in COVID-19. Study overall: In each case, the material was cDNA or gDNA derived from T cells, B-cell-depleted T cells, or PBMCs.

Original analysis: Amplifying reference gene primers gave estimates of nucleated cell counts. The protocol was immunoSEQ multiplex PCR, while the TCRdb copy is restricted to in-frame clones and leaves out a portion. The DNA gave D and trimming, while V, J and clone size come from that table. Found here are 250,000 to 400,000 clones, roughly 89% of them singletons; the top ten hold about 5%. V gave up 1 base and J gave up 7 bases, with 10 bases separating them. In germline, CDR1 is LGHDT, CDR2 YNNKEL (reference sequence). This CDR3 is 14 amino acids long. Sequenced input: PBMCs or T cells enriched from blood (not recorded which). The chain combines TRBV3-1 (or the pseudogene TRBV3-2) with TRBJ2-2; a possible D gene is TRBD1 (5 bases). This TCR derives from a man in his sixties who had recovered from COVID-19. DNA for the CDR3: TGTGCCAGCAGCCAAGCAGGGATCAACGGGGAGCTGTTTTTT. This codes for CASSQAGINGELFF.